A single sample gave rise to the 8 T cell receptor beta chains below, sequenced in a study of immune evolution from preneoplasia to lung adenocarcinoma (dated by TCRdb to the early 2020s). Library preparation used the immunoSEQ multiplex PCR assay. TCRdb mirrors the immuneACCESS table, restricted to in-frame sequences. Some clones are absent from its copies; in checked studies, under half trace to an unresolved V gene, and the reason for the others is unknown. The sample data list 4,000 to 5,000 clones, and roughly 84% of these were observed just once. 3% to 4% of the sample is held by the ten biggest clonotypes. Sample: FFPE minimally invasive lung adenocarcinoma tissue. The label giving this sample's cell subset or site can be read as: micro-invasive lung adenocarcinoma (MIA). Receptors originate from a person aged 70 to 79 with lung adenocarcinoma.

DNA of the CDR3: TGTGCCAGCAGCTTCCAGGGTCTTAATGAAAAACTGTTTTTT. Translated, it gives CASSFQGLNEKLFF. The J gene is TRBJ1-4, the V gene TRBV11-2; a weak D match, TRBD1 (5 bases). Trimming shortened V by 3 bases and J by 4 bases, and 9 bases separated the two germline ends. Per the germline V gene, CDR1 is SGHAT and CDR2 is FQNNGV. The length of the CDR3 is 14 residues.

V usage is TRBV2 and J usage is TRBJ1-6, with D perhaps matching TRBD1 (5 bases). The CDR3 sequence is 13 residues long. From germline, CDR1 is SNHLY and CDR2 FYNNEI. Trimming removed 8 bases from V and 10 bases from J, with 15 bases in between. CDR3 in amino acids: CASSEGLGSPLHF. CDR3 nucleotides: TGTGCCAGCTCTGAGGGGTTAGGATCACCCCTCCACTTT.

The chain links TRBV6-5 to TRBJ2-7; 9 bases are a match to TRBD2. Germline CDR1 is MNHEY and CDR2 is SVGAGI. Trimming removed 7 bases from V and 6 bases from J; junction bases left unmatched: 7. The CDR3 loop spans 13 amino acids. The CDR3 DNA sequence: TGTGCCAGCACCGGGACTAGCAAAGGCGAGCAGTACTTC. This gives the protein CASTGTSKGEQYF.

CDR3 DNA: TGTGCCAGCAGTCCTGGGACAGGAGGACTTCGGGACGAGCAGTACTTC. It yields the protein CASSPGTGGLRDEQYF. The rearrangement uses TRBV28 and TRBJ2-7; 8 bases are shared with TRBD1. Trimming took 5 bases from V and 5 from J; bases not matched to a gene: 14. CDR3 size: 16 residues. Germline values: CDR1 MDHEN, CDR2 SYDVKM.

The genes are TRBV18 and TRBJ2-1; 9 bases fit TRBD2. The CDR3 consists of 15 residues. J lost 5 bases, V lost 1 base, and 3 bases had no gene match. Looked up from germline, CDR1 is KGHSH and CDR2 is LQKENI. CDR3 coding DNA: TGTGCCAGCTCACCACTAGCGGGGGCCGACAATGAGCAGTTCTTC. Protein sequence: CASSPLAGADNEQFF.

The chain links TRBV27 to TRBJ2-3; 8 bases are a match to TRBD1. V lost 6 bases and J lost 6; bases outside the gene matches: 8. CDR1 and CDR2 from the germline V gene are MNHEY and SMNVEV (reference sequence). The CDR3 contains 14 residues. Here the CDR3 DNA reads TGTGCCAGCAGCAGGACAGGGTCTATTGATACGCAGTATTTT. Its protein product is CASSRTGSIDTQYF.

Regarding this clone: At one end the junction does not follow the germline gene, possibly because of a read error. V is TRBV5-4 and J is TRBJ1-2; no clear D. CDR3 length equals 12 residues. Germline assignment: CDR1 SGHNT and CDR2 YYREEE (reference sequence). As DNA, the CDR3 is TGTGCCAGCAGCTTCTCTAAATATGGCTACACCTTC. Its protein product is CASSFSKYGYTF.

The chain joins TRBV15 to TRBJ1-6; D is ambiguous. In germline, CDR1 is LNHNV, CDR2 YYDKDF (reference sequence). Trimming left V 1 base short and J 10 bases short, with 8 bases between. This CDR3 comprises 13 residues. The CDR3 DNA follows: TGTGCCACCAGCAGAGGGGTCGAGTCACCCCTCCACTTT. As protein: CATSRGVESPLHF.